Listed here are 20 T cell receptor beta chains from one sample, sequenced in a study of blood T cells in healthy people across ages. PCR was performed a second time for roughly 6 to 12 cycles using a sample-barcoded 5' primer and a J-beta primer mix. From the 5' RACE reads, TCRdb called clonotypes with MiXCR, one entry per CDR3 protein. This table has hundreds of thousands of distinct CDR3 sequences, around 48% appearing once. The specimen was blood. The receptors shown here come from a woman aged 55 to 70 in good health.

The rearrangement joins TRBV5-1 to TRBJ2-5; 12 positions match TRBD2. Germline values: CDR1 SGHRS, CDR2 YFSETQ. The CDR3 loop spans 15 amino acids. V lost 3 bases to trimming and J lost 5 bases; unmatched junction nucleotides: 5. This CDR3 is CASSSFLAGGETQYF. The CDR3 nucleotides read TGCGCCAGCAGCTCGTTCCTAGCGGGAGGGGAGACCCAGTACTTC. Combining the CDR3 with reference TRBV5-1 and TRBJ2-5 gives the whole variable domain KAGVTQTPRYLIKTRGQQVTLSCSPISGHRSVSWYQQTPGQGLQFLFEYFSETQRNKGNFPGRFSGRQFSNSRSEMNVSTLELGDSALYLCASSSFLAGGETQYFGPGTRLLVL.

This chain joins TRBV7-2 and TRBJ2-3; possible D gene TRBD1, 5 bases. The CDR3 sequence is 16 residues long. Per germline, CDR1 SGHTA and CDR2 FQGNSA. V dropped 0 bases and J dropped 5 bases, with 15 bases sitting between them. CDR3: CASSLAFRQGKDTQYF. CDR3 sequence (DNA): TGTGCCAGCAGCTTAGCGTTTCGGCAGGGAAAAGATACGCAGTATTTT.

The gene calls are TRBV29-1 and TRBJ1-1, with 9 nucleotides matching TRBD1. Germline V lookup: CDR1 SQVTM, CDR2 ANQGSEA. The junction had 6 bases not matched to a gene; V was cut back by 6 bases and J by 7 bases. The CDR3 extends over 12 amino acids. The CDR3 DNA reads TGCAGCGTACAGGGGGCCCCCGGTGAAGCTTTCTTT. Encoded protein: CSVQGAPGEAFF.

This chain connects TRBV27 to TRBJ2-1; 8 positions match TRBD1. After removal of 4 bases from V and 3 bases from J, the junction contained 2 bases not matched to a gene. From germline, CDR1 is MNHEY and CDR2 SMNVEV (reference sequence). CDR3 length: 14 amino acids. The chain's CDR3 is CASSSTGGYNEQFF. The CDR3 DNA follows: TGTGCCAGCAGTTCAACAGGGGGCTACAATGAGCAGTTCTTC.

V usage is TRBV6-1 and J usage is TRBJ2-5; TRBD1 matches at 11 bases. CDR3 length: 15 residues. CDR1 is MNHNS and CDR2 is SASEGT in the germline V gene. Losses at the gene ends were 1 base for V and 5 bases for J; bases not matched to a gene: 3. The CDR3 coding sequence is TGTGCCAGCAGTGAAGGGACAGGGGGCCGGGAGACCCAGTACTTC. The encoded protein is CASSEGTGGRETQYF.

Concerning this clonotype itself: An end of the junction does not agree with germline; a read error may underlie this. This CDR3 is CSAAMAYGHTF. As DNA, the CDR3 is TGCAGCGCCGCAATGGCCTATGGCCACACCTTC. The V call is TRBV29-1, the J call TRBJ1-2; no reliable D call. The CDR3 is 11 residues long. CDR1 is SQVTM, CDR2 ANQGSEA, per germline.

Comments on this clonotype: A read error may account for a junction end that differs from germline. This sequence joins TRBV10-3 and TRBJ1-5, with 10 bases lining up with TRBD1. The germline gives CDR1 ENHRY, CDR2 SYGVKD. The CDR3 runs 14 residues. In DNA, the CDR3 is TGTGCCGTCAGTAACGACAGGGGGCGTCAGCCCCAGCATTTT. This codes for CAVSNDRGRQPQHF.

V and J are TRBV28 and TRBJ2-1; TRBD2 agrees at 8 bases. Germline V CDR1 and CDR2: MDHEN, SYDVKM. The CDR3 sequence is 15 residues long. V was pared by 3 bases and J by 9 bases, with 10 bases of the junction left unmatched. The CDR3 spells CASSFLIAAGAEQFF. Written as DNA, the CDR3 is TGTGCCAGCAGTTTCCTTATAGCAGCGGGGGCTGAGCAGTTCTTC. The variable domain in full, completed from reference TRBV28 and TRBJ2-1, reads DVKVTQSSRYLVKRTGEKVFLECVQDMDHENMFWYRQDPGLGLRLIYFSYDVKMKEKGDIPEGYSVSREKKERFSLILESASTNQTSMYLCASSFLIAAGAEQFFGPGTRLTVL.

This chain uses TRBV18 with TRBJ2-5; TRBD1 is a possible D gene (5 bases). TRBJ2-7 matches the DNA end more closely, so the J call is doubtful. There are 15 residues in the CDR3. Germline V gene data show CDR1 as KGHSH and CDR2 as LQKENI. CDR3 bases: TGTGCCAGCTCACCACAAGTAAGGGGCAGGGACGAGCAGTACTTC. Protein: CASSPQVRGRDEQYF.

The chain employs TRBV6-2 or TRBV6-3 and TRBJ2-1, with 10 positions matching TRBD1. This CDR3 contains 12 residues. Germline CDR1 reads MNHEY; CDR2 reads SVGEGT. V gave up 6 bases and J gave up 13 bases; unmatched junction bases: 6. Here the CDR3 DNA reads TGTGCCAGCAGAAAGACAGGGGGCCAACAGTTCTTC. This codes for CASRKTGGQQFF.

The chain carries TRBV20-1 and TRBJ2-7; TRBD2 might be the D (7 bases). CDR1 and CDR2 (germline): DFQATT, SNEGSKA (reference sequence). This CDR3 has 15 residues. Trimming left V 6 bases short and J 7 bases short, with 25 bases between. The CDR3 nucleotides are TGCAGTGCCCCGAGAGTAGGCGGGGGCGTCAGTGAGCAGTACTTC. Translated: CSAPRVGGGVSEQYF.

In regard to this clonotype: This could be a read error, since a much larger clone is one nucleotide away. The chain employs TRBV27 and TRBJ2-7, with D perhaps matching TRBD1 (6 bases). The CDR3 sequence is 16 residues long. Trimming pared 6 bases from V and 0 bases from J, leaving 18 bases between. Germline values: CDR1 MNHEY, CDR2 SMNVEV (reference sequence). The CDR3 nucleotides read TGTGCCAGCAGACCTCCTAGACAGGCGAGCTCCTACGAGCAGTACTTC. This encodes CASRPPRQASSYEQYF.

J is TRBJ2-1 and V is TRBV20-1; D is uncertain. The CDR3 is 15 residues long. Germline V CDR1 and CDR2: DFQATT, SNEGSKA (reference sequence). The ends were cut back, 2 bases at V and 1 base at J, with 12 bases in the middle. CDR3: CSARPPGSSYNEQFF. The CDR3 DNA is TGCAGTGCTAGACCACCCGGATCTTCCTACAATGAGCAGTTCTTC.

CDR3 DNA sequence: TGCAGTGTCAAAGACCCCGCGAAGGCCAAAAACATTCAGTACTTC. It codes for CSVKDPAKAKNIQYF. This chain uses TRBV20-1 with TRBJ2-4; D gene ambiguous. Between the trimmed V and J ends, which lost 7 bases and 1 base, there was a span of 17 bases. This CDR3 spans 15 amino acids. Per germline, CDR1 DFQATT and CDR2 SNEGSKA (reference sequence).

This clonotype was detected only once. The chain has TRBV27 and TRBJ1-3; the D is unclear. V dropped 6 bases and J dropped 0 bases, with 6 bases sitting between them. The CDR3 runs 13 residues. Germline loops: CDR1 MNHEY, CDR2 SMNVEV (reference sequence). The CDR3 loop reads CASRAPSGNTIYF. For the CDR3, the DNA is TGTGCCAGCAGGGCCCCCTCTGGAAACACCATATATTTT.

This chain connects TRBV29-1 to TRBJ2-3; 11 nucleotides align to TRBD1. CDR3 length: 15 amino acids. The junction had 7 bases not matched to a gene; V was cut back by 3 bases and J by 5 bases. Germline V gene data show CDR1 as SQVTM and CDR2 as ANQGSEA. CDR3 nucleotides: TGCAGCGTTGAGAGGACAGGGGGCGCAGGAGATACGCAGTATTTT. Amino acids: CSVERTGGAGDTQYF.

This chain connects TRBV28 to TRBJ1-6; D call uncertain. The CDR3 runs 11 residues. Germline assignment: CDR1 MDHEN and CDR2 SYDVKM. V lost 4 bases, J lost 12 bases, and 7 bases lay in between. CDR3 coding DNA: TGTGCCAGCAGTTCTATCCTACCCCTCCACTTT. This gives the protein CASSSILPLHF.

This clonotype was detected a few times. The chain employs TRBV28 and TRBJ2-6; D ambiguous. The CDR3 is 15 amino acids. In germline, CDR1 is MDHEN, CDR2 SYDVKM. Trimming removed 5 bases at V and 0 bases at J, with 8 bases between. CDR3 in DNA: TGTGCCAGCAGTCGGTTGGTCTCTGGGGCCAACGTCCTGACTTTC. Translation: CASSRLVSGANVLTF.

V usage is TRBV28 and J usage is TRBJ1-3; D not resolved. The CDR3 extends over 12 amino acids. In germline, CDR1 is MDHEN, CDR2 SYDVKM. The V and J ends lost 3 bases and 3 bases respectively, with 3 bases between them. DNA of the CDR3: TGTGCCAGCAGTTTTTTTGGAAACACCATATATTTT. It codes for CASSFFGNTIYF.

The V call is TRBV6-1, the J call TRBJ1-5; D is ambiguous. The length of the CDR3 is 15 residues. Germline CDR1 MNHNS, CDR2 SASEGT. Trimming pared 7 bases from V and 0 bases from J, leaving 13 bases between. Written as DNA, the CDR3 is TGTGCCAGCAACTACGGGCAGTTTAGCAATCAGCCCCAGCATTTT. The encoded protein is CASNYGQFSNQPQHF.